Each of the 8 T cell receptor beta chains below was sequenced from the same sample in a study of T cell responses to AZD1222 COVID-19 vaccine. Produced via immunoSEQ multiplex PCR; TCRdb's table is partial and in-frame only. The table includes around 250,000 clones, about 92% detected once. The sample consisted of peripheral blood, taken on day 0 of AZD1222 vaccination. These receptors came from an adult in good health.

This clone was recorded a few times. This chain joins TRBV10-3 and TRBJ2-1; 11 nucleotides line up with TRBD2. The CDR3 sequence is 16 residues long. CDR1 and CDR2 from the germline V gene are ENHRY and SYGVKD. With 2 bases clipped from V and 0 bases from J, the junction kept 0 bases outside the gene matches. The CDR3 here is CAISETSGSSYNEQFF. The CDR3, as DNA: TGTGCCATCAGTGAGACTAGCGGGAGCTCCTACAATGAGCAGTTCTTC.

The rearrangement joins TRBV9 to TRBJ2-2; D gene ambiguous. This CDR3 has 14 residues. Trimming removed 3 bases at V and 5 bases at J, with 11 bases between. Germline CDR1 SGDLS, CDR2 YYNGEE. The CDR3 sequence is CASSANVGTGELFF. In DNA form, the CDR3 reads TGTGCCAGCAGCGCTAACGTAGGGACCGGGGAGCTGTTTTTT.

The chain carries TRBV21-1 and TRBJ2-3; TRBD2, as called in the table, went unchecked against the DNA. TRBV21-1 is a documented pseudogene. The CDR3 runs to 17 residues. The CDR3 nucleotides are TGTGCCAGCGCTAGGGGACTAGCGGGCCTACGCACAGATACGCAGTATTTT. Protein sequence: CASARGLAGLRTDTQYF.

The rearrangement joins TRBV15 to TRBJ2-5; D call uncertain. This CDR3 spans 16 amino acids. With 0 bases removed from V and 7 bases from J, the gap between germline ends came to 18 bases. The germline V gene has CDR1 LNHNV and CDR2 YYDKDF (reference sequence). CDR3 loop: CATSRDLEPAKRTQYF. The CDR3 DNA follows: TGTGCCACCAGCAGAGATTTGGAGCCGGCTAAGAGGACCCAGTACTTC.

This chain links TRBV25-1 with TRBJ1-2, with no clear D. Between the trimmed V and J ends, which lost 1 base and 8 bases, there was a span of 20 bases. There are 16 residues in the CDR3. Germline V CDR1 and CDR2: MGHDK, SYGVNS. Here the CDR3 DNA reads TGTGCCAGCAGTGAATGGAGGGCTTACCCGTATCGGGGCTACACCTTC. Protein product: CASSEWRAYPYRGYTF.

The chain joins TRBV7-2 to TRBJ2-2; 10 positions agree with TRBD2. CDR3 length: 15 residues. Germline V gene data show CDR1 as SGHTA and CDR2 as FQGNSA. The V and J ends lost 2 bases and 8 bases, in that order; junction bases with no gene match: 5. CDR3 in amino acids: CASSLLAGGQGELFF. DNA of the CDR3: TGTGCCAGCAGCTTATTAGCGGGAGGACAGGGGGAGCTGTTTTTT.

The CDR3 sequence is CASSHDRSNQPQHF. The CDR3 nucleotides are TGCGCCAGCAGCCACGATCGGAGCAATCAGCCCCAGCATTTT. The chain carries TRBV4-1 and TRBJ1-5; D not certain. The CDR3 runs 14 residues. Germline-derived CDR1 and CDR2 are MGHRA and YSYEKL. Trimming stripped 3 bases from V and 1 base from J, with 7 bases between.

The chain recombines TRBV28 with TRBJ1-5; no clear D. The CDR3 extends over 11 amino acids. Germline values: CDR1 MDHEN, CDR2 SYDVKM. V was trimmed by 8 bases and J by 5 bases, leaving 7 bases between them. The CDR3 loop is CASGQDQPQHF. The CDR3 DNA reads TGTGCCAGCGGGCAAGATCAGCCCCAGCATTTT.